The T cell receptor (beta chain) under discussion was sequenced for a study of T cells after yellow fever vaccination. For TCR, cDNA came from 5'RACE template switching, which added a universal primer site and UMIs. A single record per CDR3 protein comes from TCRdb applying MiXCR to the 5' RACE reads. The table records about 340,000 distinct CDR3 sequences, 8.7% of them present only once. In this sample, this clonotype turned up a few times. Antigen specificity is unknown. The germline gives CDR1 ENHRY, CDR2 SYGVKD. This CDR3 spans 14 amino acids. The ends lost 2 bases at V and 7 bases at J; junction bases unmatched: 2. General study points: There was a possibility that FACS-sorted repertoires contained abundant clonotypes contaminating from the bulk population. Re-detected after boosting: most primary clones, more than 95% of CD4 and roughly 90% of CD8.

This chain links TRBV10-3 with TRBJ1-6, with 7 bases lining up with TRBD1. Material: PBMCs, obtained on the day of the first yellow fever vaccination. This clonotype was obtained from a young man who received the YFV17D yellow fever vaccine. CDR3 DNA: TGTGCCATCAGTGAGGCAGGGGGAAATTCACCCCTCCACTTT. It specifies CAISEAGGNSPLHF.